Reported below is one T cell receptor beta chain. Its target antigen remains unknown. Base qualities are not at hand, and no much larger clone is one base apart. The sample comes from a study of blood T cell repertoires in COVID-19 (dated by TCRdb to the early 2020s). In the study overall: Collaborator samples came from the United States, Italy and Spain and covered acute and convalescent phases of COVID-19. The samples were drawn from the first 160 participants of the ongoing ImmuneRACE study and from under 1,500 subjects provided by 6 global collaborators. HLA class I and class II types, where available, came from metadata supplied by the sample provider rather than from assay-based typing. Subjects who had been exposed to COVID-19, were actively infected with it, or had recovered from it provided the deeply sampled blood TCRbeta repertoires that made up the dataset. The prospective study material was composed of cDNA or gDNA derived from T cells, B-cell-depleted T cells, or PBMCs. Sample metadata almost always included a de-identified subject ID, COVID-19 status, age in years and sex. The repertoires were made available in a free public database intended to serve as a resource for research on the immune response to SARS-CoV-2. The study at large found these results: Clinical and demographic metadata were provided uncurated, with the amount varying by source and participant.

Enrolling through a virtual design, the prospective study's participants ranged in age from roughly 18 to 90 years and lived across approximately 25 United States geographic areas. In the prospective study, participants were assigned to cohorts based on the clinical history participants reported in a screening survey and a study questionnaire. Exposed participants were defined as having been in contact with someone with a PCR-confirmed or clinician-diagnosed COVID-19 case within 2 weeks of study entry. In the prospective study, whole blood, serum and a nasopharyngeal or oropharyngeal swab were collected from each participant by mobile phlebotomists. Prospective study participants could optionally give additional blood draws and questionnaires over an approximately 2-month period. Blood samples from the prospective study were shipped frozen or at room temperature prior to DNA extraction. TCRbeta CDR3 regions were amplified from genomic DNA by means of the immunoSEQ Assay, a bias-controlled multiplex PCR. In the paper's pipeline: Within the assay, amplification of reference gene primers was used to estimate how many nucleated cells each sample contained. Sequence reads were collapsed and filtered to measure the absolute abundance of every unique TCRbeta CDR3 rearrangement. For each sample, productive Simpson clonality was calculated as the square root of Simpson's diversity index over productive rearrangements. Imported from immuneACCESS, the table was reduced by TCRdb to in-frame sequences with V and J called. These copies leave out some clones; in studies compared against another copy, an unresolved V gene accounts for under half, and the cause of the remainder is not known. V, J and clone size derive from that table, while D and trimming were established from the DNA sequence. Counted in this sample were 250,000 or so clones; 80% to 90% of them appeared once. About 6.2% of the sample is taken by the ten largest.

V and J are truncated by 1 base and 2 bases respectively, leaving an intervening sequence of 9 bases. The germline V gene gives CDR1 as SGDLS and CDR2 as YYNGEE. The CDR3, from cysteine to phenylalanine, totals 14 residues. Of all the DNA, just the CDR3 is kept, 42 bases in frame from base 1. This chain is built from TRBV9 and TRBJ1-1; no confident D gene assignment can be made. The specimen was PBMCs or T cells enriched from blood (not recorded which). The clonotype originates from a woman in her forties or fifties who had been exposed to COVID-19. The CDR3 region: CASSVQPGNTEAFF. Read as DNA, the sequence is TGTGCCAGCAGCGTACAGCCAGGCAACACTGAAGCTTTCTTT.